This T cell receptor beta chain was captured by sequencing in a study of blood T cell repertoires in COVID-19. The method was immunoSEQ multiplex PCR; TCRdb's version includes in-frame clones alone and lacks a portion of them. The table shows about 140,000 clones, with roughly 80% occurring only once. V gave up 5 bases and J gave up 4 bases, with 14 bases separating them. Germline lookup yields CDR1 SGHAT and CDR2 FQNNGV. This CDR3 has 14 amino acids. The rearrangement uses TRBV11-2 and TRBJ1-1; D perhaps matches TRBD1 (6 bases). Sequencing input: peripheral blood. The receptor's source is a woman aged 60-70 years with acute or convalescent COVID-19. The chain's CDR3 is CASSAGALSTEAFF. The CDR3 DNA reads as TGTGCCAGCAGCGCAGGGGCTCTGAGCACTGAAGCTTTCTTT.